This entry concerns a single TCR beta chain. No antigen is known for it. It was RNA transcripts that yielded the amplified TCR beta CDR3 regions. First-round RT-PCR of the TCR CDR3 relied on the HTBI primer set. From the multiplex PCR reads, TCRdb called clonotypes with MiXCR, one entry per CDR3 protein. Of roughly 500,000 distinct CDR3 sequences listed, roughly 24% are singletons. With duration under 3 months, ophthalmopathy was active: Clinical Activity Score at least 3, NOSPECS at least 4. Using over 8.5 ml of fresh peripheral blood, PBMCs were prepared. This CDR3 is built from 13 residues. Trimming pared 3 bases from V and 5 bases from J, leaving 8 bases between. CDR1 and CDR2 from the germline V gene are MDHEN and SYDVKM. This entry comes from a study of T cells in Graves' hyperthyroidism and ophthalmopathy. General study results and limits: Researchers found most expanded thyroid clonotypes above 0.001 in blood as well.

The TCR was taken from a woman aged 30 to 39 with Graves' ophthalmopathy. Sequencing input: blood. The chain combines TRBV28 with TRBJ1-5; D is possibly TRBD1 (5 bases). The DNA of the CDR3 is TGTGCCAGCAGTTTCCCGGGGCATCAGCCCCAGCATTTT. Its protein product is CASSFPGHQPQHF.